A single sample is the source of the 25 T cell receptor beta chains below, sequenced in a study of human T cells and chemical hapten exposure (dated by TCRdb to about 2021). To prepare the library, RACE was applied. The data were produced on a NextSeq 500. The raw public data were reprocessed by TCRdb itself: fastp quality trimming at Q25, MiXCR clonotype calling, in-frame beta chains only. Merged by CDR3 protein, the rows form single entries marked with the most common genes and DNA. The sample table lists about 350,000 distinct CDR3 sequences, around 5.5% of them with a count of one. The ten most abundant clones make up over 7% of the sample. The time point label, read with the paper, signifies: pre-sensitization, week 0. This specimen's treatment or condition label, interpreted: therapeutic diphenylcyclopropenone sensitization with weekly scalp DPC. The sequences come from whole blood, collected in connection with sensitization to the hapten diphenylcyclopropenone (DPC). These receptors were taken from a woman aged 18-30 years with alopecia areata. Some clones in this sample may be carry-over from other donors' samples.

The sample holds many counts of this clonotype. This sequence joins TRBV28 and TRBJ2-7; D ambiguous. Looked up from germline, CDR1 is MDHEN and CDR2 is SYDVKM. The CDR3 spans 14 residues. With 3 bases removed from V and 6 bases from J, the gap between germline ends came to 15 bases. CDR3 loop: CASSFVSLRTEQYF. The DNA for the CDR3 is TGTGCCAGCAGTTTCGTCAGCCTGCGGACCGAGCAGTACTTC.

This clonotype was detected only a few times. CDR3 protein: CASIRTTGYSNQPQHF. The CDR3 DNA sequence: TGTGCCAGCATTCGCACGACAGGGTATAGCAATCAGCCCCAGCATTTT. The chain carries TRBV28 and TRBJ1-5; 7 nucleotides line up with TRBD1. CDR1 and CDR2 from the germline V gene are MDHEN and SYDVKM. V was pared by 7 bases and J by 0 bases, with 9 bases of the junction left unmatched. The CDR3 covers 16 residues.

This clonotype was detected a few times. Here the CDR3 reads CSASGTQTYEQYF. For the CDR3, the DNA is TGCAGTGCTAGTGGGACACAAACCTACGAGCAGTACTTC. The rearrangement joins TRBV20-1 to TRBJ2-7, with D possibly matching TRBD1 (6 bases). Germline V CDR1 and CDR2: DFQATT, SNEGSKA (reference sequence). This CDR3 contains 13 residues. The V and J ends lost 3 bases and 2 bases respectively, with 11 bases between them.

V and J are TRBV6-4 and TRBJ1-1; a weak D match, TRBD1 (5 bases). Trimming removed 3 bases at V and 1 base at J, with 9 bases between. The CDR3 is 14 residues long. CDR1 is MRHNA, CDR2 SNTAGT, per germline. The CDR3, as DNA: TGTGCCAGCAGTGAAACCGGACAGAACACTGAAGCTTTCTTT. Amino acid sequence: CASSETGQNTEAFF.

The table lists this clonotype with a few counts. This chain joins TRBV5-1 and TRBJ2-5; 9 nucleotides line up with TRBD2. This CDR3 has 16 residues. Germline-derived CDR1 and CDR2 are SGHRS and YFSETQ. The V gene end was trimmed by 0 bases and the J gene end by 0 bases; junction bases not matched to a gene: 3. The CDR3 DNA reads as TGCGCCAGCAGCTTGGGTAGCGGGGGATACCAAGAGACCCAGTACTTC. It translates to CASSLGSGGYQETQYF.

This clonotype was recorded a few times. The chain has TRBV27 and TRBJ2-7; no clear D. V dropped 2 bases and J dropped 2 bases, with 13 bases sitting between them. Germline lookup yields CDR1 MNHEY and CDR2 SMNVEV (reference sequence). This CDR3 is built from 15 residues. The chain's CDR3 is CASSLVYGRAYEQYF. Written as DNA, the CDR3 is TGTGCCAGCAGTTTAGTTTACGGTCGAGCCTACGAGCAGTACTTC.

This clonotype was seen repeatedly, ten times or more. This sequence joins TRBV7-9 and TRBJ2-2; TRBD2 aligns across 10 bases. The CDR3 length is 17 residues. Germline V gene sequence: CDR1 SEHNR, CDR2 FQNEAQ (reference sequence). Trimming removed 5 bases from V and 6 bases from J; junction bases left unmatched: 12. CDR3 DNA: TGTGCCAGCAGCCCCCACGGAAGCGGGGGGGCCCCCGGGGAGCTGTTTTTT. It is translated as CASSPHGSGGAPGELFF.

The CDR3 nucleotides read TGTGCCAGCACCATTAACAGGGACGGCTACACCTTC. Translated: CASTINRDGYTF. The chain links TRBV12-3 or TRBV12-4 to TRBJ1-2, with D possibly matching TRBD1 (6 bases). The CDR3 totals 12 residues. V lost 7 bases and J lost 8, with 14 bases in between.

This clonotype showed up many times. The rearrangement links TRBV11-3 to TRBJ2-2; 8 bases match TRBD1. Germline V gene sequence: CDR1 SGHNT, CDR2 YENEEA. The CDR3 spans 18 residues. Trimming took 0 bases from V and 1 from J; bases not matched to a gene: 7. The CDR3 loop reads CASSLDQGGTGNTGELFF. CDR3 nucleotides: TGTGCCAGCAGCTTAGATCAAGGAGGGACAGGGAACACCGGGGAGCTGTTTTTT.

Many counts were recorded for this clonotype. For the CDR3, the DNA is TGTGCCAGCAGACAGGGGGTGTCTAGTGCTTTCTTT. Its protein product is CASRQGVSSAFF. The chain links TRBV12-3 or TRBV12-4 to TRBJ1-1; the match to TRBD1 covers 8 bases. The CDR3 extends over 12 amino acids. With 6 bases clipped from V and 11 bases from J, the junction kept 8 bases outside the gene matches.

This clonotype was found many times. CDR3 nucleotide sequence: TGTGCCATCAGTGAGTGGAACAATGAGCAGTTCTTC. Amino acid sequence: CAISEWNNEQFF. J is TRBJ2-1 and V is TRBV10-3, with D unresolved. The CDR3 runs 12 residues. In germline, CDR1 is ENHRY, CDR2 SYGVKD. V dropped 1 base and J dropped 5 bases, with 3 bases sitting between them.

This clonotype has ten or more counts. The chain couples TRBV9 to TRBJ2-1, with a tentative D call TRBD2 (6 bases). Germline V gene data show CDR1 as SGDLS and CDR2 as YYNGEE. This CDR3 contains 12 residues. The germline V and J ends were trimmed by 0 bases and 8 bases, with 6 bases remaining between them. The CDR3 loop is CASSVGGDEQFF. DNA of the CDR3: TGTGCCAGCAGCGTAGGGGGGGATGAGCAGTTCTTC. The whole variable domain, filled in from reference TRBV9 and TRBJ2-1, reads DSGVTQTPKHLITATGQRVTLRCSPRSGDLSVYWYQQSLDQGLQFLIQYYNGEERAKGNILERFSAQQFPDLHSELNLSSLELGDSALYFCASSVGGDEQFFGPGTRLTVL.

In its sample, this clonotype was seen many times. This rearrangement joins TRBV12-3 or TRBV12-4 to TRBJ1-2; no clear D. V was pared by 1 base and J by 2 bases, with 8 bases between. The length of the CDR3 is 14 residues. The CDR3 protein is CASSLGRENYGYTF. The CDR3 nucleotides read TGTGCCAGCAGTTTAGGGAGGGAAAACTATGGCTACACCTTC.

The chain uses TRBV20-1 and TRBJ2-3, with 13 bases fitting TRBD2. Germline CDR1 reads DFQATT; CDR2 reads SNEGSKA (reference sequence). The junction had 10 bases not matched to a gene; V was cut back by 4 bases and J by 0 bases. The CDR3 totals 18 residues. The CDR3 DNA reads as TGCAGTGCTACAGGACTAGCGGGGGCCAAACCTAGCACAGATACGCAGTATTTT. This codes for CSATGLAGAKPSTDTQYF.

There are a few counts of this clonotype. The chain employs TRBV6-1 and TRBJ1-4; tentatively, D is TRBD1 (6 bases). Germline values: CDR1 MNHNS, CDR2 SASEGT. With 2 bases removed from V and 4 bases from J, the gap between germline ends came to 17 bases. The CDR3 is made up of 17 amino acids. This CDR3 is CASSENSQQGLNEKLFF. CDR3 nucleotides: TGTGCCAGCAGTGAAAATTCCCAACAGGGCCTTAATGAAAAACTGTTTTTT.

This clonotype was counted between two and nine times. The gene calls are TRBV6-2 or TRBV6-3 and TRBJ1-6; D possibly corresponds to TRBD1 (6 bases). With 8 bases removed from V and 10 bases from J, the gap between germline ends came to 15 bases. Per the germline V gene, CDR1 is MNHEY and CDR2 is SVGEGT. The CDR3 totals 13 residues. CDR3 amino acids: CASGGRGWSPLHF. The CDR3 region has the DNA TGTGCCAGCGGGGGCAGGGGATGGTCACCCCTCCACTTT.

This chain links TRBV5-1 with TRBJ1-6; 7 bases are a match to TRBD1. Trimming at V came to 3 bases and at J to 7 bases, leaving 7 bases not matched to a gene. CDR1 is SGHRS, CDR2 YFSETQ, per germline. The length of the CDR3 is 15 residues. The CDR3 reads CASSSGGTENSPLHF. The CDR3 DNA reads TGCGCCAGCAGCTCGGGCGGGACAGAAAATTCACCCCTCCACTTT.

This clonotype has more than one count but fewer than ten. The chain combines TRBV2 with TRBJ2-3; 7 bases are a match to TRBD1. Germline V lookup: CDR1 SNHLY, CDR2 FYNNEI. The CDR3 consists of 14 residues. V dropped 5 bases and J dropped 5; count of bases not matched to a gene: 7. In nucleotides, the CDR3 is TGTGCCAGCAGTTCGACAGGGTCGGGAGATACGCAGTATTTT. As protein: CASSSTGSGDTQYF.

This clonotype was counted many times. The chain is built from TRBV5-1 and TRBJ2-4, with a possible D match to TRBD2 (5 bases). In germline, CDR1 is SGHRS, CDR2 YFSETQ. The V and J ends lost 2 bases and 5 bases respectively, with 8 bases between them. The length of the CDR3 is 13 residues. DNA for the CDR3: TGCGCCAGCAGCTTCGCGGGCCAAAACATTCAGTACTTC. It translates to CASSFAGQNIQYF.

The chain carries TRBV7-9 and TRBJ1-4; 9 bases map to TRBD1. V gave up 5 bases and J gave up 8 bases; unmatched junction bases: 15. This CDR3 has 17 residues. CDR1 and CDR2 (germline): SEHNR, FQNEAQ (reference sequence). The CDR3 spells CASSPRGQGSRREKLFF. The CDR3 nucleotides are TGTGCCAGCAGCCCGAGGGGACAGGGCTCCCGGAGAGAAAAACTGTTTTTT.

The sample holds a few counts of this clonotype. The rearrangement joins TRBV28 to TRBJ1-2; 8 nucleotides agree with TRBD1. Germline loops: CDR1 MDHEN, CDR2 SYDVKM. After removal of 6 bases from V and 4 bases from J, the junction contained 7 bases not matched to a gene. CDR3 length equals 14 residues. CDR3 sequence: CASRSFGTGYGYTF. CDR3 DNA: TGTGCCAGCAGATCCTTCGGGACAGGCTATGGCTACACCTTC.

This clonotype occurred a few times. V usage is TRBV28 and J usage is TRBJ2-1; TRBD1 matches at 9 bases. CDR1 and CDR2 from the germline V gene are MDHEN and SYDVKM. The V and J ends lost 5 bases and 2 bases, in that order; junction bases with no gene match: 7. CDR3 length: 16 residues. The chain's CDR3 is CASSPLDRGTYNEQFF. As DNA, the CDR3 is TGTGCCAGCAGTCCATTGGACAGGGGTACCTACAATGAGCAGTTCTTC.

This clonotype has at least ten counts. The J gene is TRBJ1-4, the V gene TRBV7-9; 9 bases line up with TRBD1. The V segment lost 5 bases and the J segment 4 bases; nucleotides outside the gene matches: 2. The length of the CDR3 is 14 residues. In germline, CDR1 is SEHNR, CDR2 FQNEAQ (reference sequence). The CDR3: CASSQGQGNEKLFF. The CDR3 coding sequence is TGTGCCAGCAGCCAGGGACAGGGTAATGAAAAACTGTTTTTT.

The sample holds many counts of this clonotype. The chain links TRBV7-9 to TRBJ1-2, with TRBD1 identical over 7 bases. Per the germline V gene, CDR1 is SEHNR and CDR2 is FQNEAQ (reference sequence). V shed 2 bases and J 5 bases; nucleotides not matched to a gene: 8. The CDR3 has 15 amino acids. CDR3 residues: CASSLLGGASYGYTF. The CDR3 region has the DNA TGTGCCAGCAGCTTACTAGGGGGCGCTTCTTATGGCTACACCTTC.

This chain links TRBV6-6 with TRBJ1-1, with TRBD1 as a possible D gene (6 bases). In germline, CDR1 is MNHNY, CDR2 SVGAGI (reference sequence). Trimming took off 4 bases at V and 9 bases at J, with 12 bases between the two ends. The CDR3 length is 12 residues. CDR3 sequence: CASSSAGAKAFF. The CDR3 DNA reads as TGTGCCAGCAGTTCGGCGGGGGCGAAAGCTTTCTTT.